This TCR beta chain was sequenced for a study of OX40 agonist ivuxolimab in advanced cancers. Study as a whole: Ivuxolimab, an antibody that agonizes OX40 (CD134), was administered to the patients. Dose-escalation patients suffered from hepatocellular carcinoma, melanoma, renal cell or head and neck cancer. Study findings and constraints: Expanded clones tended on average to be more numerous among CD8+ T cells than CD4+.

V was cut by 6 bases and J by 2 bases, with 17 bases left in between. The CDR3 totals 16 residues. Per the germline V gene, CDR1 is LNHDA and CDR2 is SQIVND (reference sequence). Measured with immunoSEQ multiplex PCR; TCRdb has only the in-frame clones, and not every one. The table lists 6,000 to 8,000 clones, more than 70% of them singletons. In regard to this clone: The antigen is unknown.

The sample in question was CD4+ or CD8+ T cells sorted from blood, obtained in a trial of the OX40 agonist ivuxolimab. The clonotype originates from an adult with an advanced solid tumor such as melanoma, head and neck, liver or kidney cancer. The chain couples TRBV19 to TRBJ1-5, with D possibly TRBD1 on 6 matching bases. CDR3 DNA: TGTGCCAGTAGGCCTAAACAGGGATTCGGCAATCAGCCCCAGCATTTT. This translates into CASRPKQGFGNQPQHF.